This T cell receptor (beta chain) is from a study of blood T cell repertoires in COVID-19. Study-level information: From T cells, B-cell-depleted T cells, or PBMCs came the material, which was cDNA or gDNA.

Under the authors' procedure: Estimated nucleated cell counts came from reference gene primer amplification. Clones were read by immunoSEQ multiplex PCR, and TCRdb kept only the in-frame ones, dropping some. V, J and clone size reflect that table, while D and trimming were determined from the DNA. The repertoire holds roughly 130,000 clones, over 75% seen once, with approximately 4.9% in the top ten. Sequencing was carried out using peripheral blood. The origin of this receptor is a woman aged 70 to 79 with acute or convalescent COVID-19.

CDR3 region: CAIYRDLEYGYTF. The CDR3 nucleotides are TGTGCCATTTACCGGGACTTAGAGTATGGCTACACCTTC. The chain joins TRBV10-3 to TRBJ1-2; a possible D gene is TRBD1 (5 bases). Trimming took 9 bases from V and 5 from J, leaving 16 bases between them. The V gene's germline CDR1 is ENHRY and CDR2 SYGVKD. The CDR3 is 13 amino acids.